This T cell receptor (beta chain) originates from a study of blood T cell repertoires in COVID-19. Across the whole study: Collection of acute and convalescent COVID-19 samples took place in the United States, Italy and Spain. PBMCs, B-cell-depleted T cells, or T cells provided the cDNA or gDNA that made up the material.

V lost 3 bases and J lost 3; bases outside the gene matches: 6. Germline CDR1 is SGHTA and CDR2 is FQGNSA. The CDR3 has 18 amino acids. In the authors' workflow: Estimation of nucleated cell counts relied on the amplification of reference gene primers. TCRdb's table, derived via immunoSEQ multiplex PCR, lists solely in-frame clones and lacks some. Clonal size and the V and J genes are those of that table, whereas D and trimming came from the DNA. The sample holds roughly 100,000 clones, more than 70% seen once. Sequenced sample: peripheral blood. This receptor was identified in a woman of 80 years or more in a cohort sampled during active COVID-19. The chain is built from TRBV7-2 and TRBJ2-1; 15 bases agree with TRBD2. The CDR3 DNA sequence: TGTGCCAGCAGCTTCTCCGGGACTAGCGGGAGGAGCTACAATGAGCAGTTCTTC. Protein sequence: CASSFSGTSGRSYNEQFF.